This paragraph reports one TCR beta chain. Reverse transcription of about 0.45 to 1 ug RNA was carried out with random hexamers. A multiplex approach, immunoSEQ multiplex PCR, amplified TCR beta CDR3 across 54 Vbeta and 13 Jbeta. TCRdb reprocessed the immunoSEQ multiplex PCR reads with MiXCR, giving one entry per CDR3 protein. This table has about 150,000 distinct CDR3 sequences, about 95% appearing once. These data originate in a study of CD8 T cells in Susac syndrome. Sequencing of TCR beta was carried out in blood CD8+ and CD4+ T cells. Bulk CD8+ and CD4+ cells came from magnetic negative isolation; CD8+ TEMRA by FACS. The sample consisted of CD4+ T cells from PBMCs. This TCR came from a human donor with multiple sclerosis.

In nucleotides, the CDR3 is TGTGCCAGCAGCCGCCGGTTGGGGAGGGAAAGCACAGATACGCAGTATTTT. It translates to CASSRRLGRESTDTQYF. This chain uses TRBV13 with TRBJ2-3, with TRBD2 matching 7 bases. This CDR3 comprises 17 residues. Trimming removed 5 bases from V and 0 bases from J; junction bases left unmatched: 11. Per the germline V gene, CDR1 is PRHDT and CDR2 is FYEKMQ (reference sequence).